The clone carrying this T cell receptor (beta chain) was found once. A much larger clone is a single base away; this may be a read error. This sample stems from a study of identical twins. Germline V CDR1 and CDR2: ENHRY, SYGVKD. V was trimmed by 6 bases and J by 2 bases, leaving 4 bases between them. This CDR3 spans 11 amino acids. MiXCR was run by TCRdb on the 5' RACE reads, yielding one entry per CDR3 protein. The repertoire holds a few hundred thousand distinct CDR3 sequences, with roughly 15% as singletons. The same sample was also studied in work on yellow fever vaccine responses in identical twins.

Sample: CD4+ T cells sorted from blood. This TCR came from a woman under 30 in good health. V usage is TRBV10-3 and J usage is TRBJ2-5; unclear D gene. CDR3 coding DNA: TGTGCCATCAGAGAACAAGAGACCCAGTACTTC. It translates to CAIREQETQYF.